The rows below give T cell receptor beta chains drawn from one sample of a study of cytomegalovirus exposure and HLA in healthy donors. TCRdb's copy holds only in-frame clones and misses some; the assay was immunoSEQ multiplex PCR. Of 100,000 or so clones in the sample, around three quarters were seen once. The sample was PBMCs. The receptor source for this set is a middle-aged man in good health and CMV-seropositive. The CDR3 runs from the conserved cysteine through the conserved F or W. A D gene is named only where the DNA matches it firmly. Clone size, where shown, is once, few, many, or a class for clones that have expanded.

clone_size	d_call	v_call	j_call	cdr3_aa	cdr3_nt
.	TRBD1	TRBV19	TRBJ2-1	CASSIDRAPFSEQFF	TGTGCCAGTAGTATTGACAGGGCGCCGTTCAGTGAGCAGTTCTTC
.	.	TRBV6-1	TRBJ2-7	CASSDPPQGTTYEQYF	TGTGCCAGCAGTGACCCCCCCCAAGGAACTACCTACGAGCAGTACTTC
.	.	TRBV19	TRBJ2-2	CASNSGRSGTGELFF	TGTGCCAGTAACTCAGGGAGGTCAGGCACCGGGGAGCTGTTTTTT
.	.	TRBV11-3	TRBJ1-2	CASSSPGRRNKGYTF	TGTGCCAGCAGCTCTCCAGGGCGCAGGAATAAGGGCTACACCTTC
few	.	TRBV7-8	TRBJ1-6	CASSPTGGRGNSPLHF	TGTGCCAGCAGCCCCACTGGTGGGCGGGGGAATTCACCCCTCCACTTT
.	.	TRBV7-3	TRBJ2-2	CASSLTNLGQSTGELFF	TGTGCCAGCAGCTTAACGAACTTGGGGCAGAGCACCGGGGAGCTGTTTTTT
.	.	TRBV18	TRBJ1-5	CASSPRGGSNQPQHF	TGTGCCAGCTCACCACGGGGCGGTAGCAATCAGCCCCAGCATTTT
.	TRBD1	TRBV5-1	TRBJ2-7	CASSWDSYEQYF	TGCGCCAGCAGCTGGGACAGTTACGAGCAGTACTTC
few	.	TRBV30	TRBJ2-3	CAWRSSTDTQYF	TGTGCCTGGAGGAGTAGCACAGATACGCAGTATTTT
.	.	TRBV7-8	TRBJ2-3	CASSLRRSQRTDTQYF	TGTGCCAGCAGCCTTAGGCGGTCGCAGCGCACAGATACGCAGTATTTT
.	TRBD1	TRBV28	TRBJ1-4	CASSLPSGTGIEKLFF	TGTGCCAGCAGTTTACCCTCCGGGACAGGGATTGAAAAACTGTTTTTT
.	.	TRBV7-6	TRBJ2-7	CASSSARGYEQYF	TGTGCCAGCAGCTCAGCCAGGGGCTACGAGCAGTACTTC
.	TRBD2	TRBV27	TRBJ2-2	CASSGLAANTGELFF	TGTGCCAGCAGCGGACTAGCGGCGAACACCGGGGAGCTGTTTTTT
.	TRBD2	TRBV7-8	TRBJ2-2	CASSLRGGAQNTGELFF	TGTGCCAGCAGCTTACGGGGGGGGGCGCAGAACACCGGGGAGCTGTTTTTT
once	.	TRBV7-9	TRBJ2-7	CSSSSAGPLYEQYF	TGTTCCAGCAGCTCCGCGGGACCGTTGTACGAGCAGTACTTC
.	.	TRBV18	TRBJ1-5	CASSIGSNQPQHF	TGTGCCAGCTCAATCGGTAGCAATCAGCCCCAGCATTTT
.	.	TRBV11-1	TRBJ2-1	CASSLAGGPYNEQFF	TGTGCCAGCAGCTTAGCCGGGGGGCCCTACAATGAGCAGTTCTTC
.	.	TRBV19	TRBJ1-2	CASRRWDKSGYTF	TGTGCCAGCCGTCGGTGGGACAAGTCTGGCTACACCTTC
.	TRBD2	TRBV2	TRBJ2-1	CASRGGYNEQFF	TGTGCCAGTCGGGGGGGCTACAATGAGCAGTTCTTC
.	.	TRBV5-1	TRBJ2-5	CASTPWEKRQETQYF	TGCGCCAGCACCCCTTGGGAGAAAAGACAAGAGACCCAGTACTTC
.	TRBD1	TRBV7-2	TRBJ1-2	CASSRPRQGEGYGYTF	TGTGCCAGCAGCCGCCCCCGCCAGGGGGAAGGCTATGGCTACACCTTC
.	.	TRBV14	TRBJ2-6	CASSQEGSASWISGANGLTF	TGTGCCAGCAGCCAAGAGGGTTCCGCCAGTTGGATTTCTGGGGCCAACGGCCTGACTTTC
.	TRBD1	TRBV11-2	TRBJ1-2	CASSSTLQGGKDYTF	TGTGCCAGCAGCTCCACCCTACAGGGGGGTAAAGACTACACCTTC
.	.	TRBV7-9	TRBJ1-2	CASSLGTGYGYTF	TGTGCCAGCAGCTTGGGCACGGGGTATGGCTACACCTTC
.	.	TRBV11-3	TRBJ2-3	CASSLTRTGLGTDTQYF	TGTGCCAGCAGCCTCACCCGAACAGGATTGGGTACAGATACGCAGTATTTT
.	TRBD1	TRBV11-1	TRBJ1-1	CASRTGASLYAEAFF	TGTGCCAGCAGGACAGGGGCATCTCTTTATGCTGAAGCTTTCTTT
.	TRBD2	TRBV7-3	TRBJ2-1	CASSPGLAGGEQFF	TGTGCCAGCAGCCCGGGACTAGCGGGGGGGGAGCAGTTCTTC
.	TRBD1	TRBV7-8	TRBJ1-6	CASSSLGQGHSPLHF	TGTGCCAGCAGCTCACTGGGACAGGGGCATTCACCCCTCCACTTT
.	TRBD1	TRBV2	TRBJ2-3	CASRALRGPAANEDTQYF	TGTGCCAGCAGGGCGCTAAGGGGGCCAGCCGCCAACGAGGATACGCAGTATTTT
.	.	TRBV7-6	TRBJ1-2	CASSLVEGFGYTF	TGTGCCAGCAGCTTAGTGGAGGGATTCGGCTACACCTTC
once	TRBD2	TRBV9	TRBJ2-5	CASSIGLAGGPSETQYF	TGTGCCAGCAGCATTGGACTAGCGGGGGGGCCGTCGGAGACCCAGTACTTC
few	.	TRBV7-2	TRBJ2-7	CASSLFSYEQYF	TGTGCCAGCAGCTTATTTAGCTACGAGCAGTACTTC
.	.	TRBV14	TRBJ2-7	CASSQPPGPAGVYEQYF	TGTGCCAGCAGCCAGCCCCCGGGGCCCGCAGGGGTTTACGAGCAGTACTTC
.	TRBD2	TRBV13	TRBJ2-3	CASSTSGGAGTDTQYF	TGTGCCAGCAGCACCAGCGGGGGGGCCGGGACAGATACGCAGTATTTT
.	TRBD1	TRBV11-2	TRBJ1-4	CASSTSGTAKNEKLFF	TGTGCCAGCAGCACCTCCGGGACAGCAAAAAATGAAAAACTGTTTTTT
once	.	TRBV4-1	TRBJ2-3	CASSQERQLDTQYF	TGCGCCAGCAGCCAAGAAAGACAGCTCGATACGCAGTATTTT
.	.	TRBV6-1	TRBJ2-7	CASSESRARFRDPYF	TGTGCCAGCAGTGAGAGTCGAGCGAGATTCAGGGATCCGTACTTC
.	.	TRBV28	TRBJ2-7	CASRIVAGPEQYF	TGTGCCAGCAGGATTGTTGCGGGGCCCGAGCAGTACTTC
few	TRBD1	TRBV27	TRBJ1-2	CASSPPGRGFHGYTF	TGTGCCAGCAGCCCCCCCGGCAGGGGGTTCCATGGCTACACCTTC
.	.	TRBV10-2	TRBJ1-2	CAAGGDYGYTF	TGCGCAGCCGGGGGTGACTATGGCTACACCTTC
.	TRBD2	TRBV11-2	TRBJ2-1	CASSVIFDWRGGPEQFF	TGTGCCAGCAGCGTTATATTCGATTGGCGGGGGGGCCCTGAGCAGTTCTTC
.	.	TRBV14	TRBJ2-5	CASSPGGLKETQYF	TGTGCCAGCAGCCCAGGCGGGTTAAAAGAGACCCAGTACTTC
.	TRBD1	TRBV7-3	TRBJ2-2	CASSPLDRGAGELFF	TGTGCCAGCAGTCCCTTGGACAGGGGAGCCGGGGAGCTGTTTTTT
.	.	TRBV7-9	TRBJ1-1	CSSSLELGAGTEAFF	TGTTCCAGCAGCTTAGAGCTCGGGGCGGGGACTGAAGCTTTCTTT
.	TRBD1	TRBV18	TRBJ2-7	CASSPRTGSYEQYF	TGTGCCAGCTCACCACGGACAGGGTCCTACGAGCAGTACTTC
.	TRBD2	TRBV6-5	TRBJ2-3	CASSYRLAGDTQYF	TGTGCCAGCAGTTACCGGCTAGCGGGAGATACGCAGTATTTT
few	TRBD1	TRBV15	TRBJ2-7	CATSRDNRGISYEQYF	TGTGCCACCAGCAGAGATAACAGGGGGATCTCCTACGAGCAGTACTTC
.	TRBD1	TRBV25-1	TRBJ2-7	CASGHTGTGSSGEQYF	TGTGCCAGCGGACATACCGGGACAGGGAGTTCAGGCGAGCAGTACTTC
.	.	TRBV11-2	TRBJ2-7	CASSLYAGEYEQYF	TGTGCCAGCAGCTTATACGCAGGGGAATACGAGCAGTACTTC
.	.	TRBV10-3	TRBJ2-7	CATSGQGSSYEQYF	TGTGCCACTTCAGGGCAGGGGTCCTCCTACGAGCAGTACTTC
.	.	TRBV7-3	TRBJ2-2	CASSPPGHANTGELFF	TGTGCCAGCAGCCCCCCGGGACACGCGAACACCGGGGAGCTGTTTTTT
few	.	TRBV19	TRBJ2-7	CASSLAPGGTPEPYEQYF	TGTGCCAGTAGTCTCGCGCCCGGAGGGACTCCTGAACCCTACGAGCAGTACTTC
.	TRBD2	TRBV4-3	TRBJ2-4	CASSQTRGGGIQYF	TGCGCCAGCAGCCAAACGCGGGGGGGCGGCATTCAGTACTTC